Listed here are 8 T cell receptor beta chains from one sample, sequenced in a study of early T cells in non-severe SARS-CoV-2 infection. TCRdb independently ran MiXCR on the 5' RACE reads; one entry per CDR3 protein. In the table there are about 29,000 distinct CDR3 sequences, roughly 4.7% of which are singletons. The sequenced material came from whole blood. All receptors derive from an adult who was a healthcare worker with PCR-confirmed SARS-CoV-2 infection or an uninfected control (not recorded which).

This clonotype has just a few counts. J is TRBJ2-2 and V is TRBV9; 7 positions match TRBD2. V lost 1 base, J lost 7 bases, and 4 bases stayed unmatched. CDR1 is SGDLS, CDR2 YYNGEE, per germline. This CDR3 contains 14 residues. The CDR3 reads CASSVLAGGGELFF. The CDR3, as DNA: TGTGCCAGCAGCGTATTAGCGGGTGGCGGGGAGCTGTTTTTT.

This sequence joins TRBV5-1 and TRBJ1-1; D ambiguous. Deletions cut 4 bases from V and 3 bases from J, with 16 bases between. From germline, CDR1 is SGHRS and CDR2 YFSETQ. This CDR3 is 15 amino acids long. The CDR3 region is CASSRLLTRDTEAFF. The DNA for the CDR3 is TGCGCCAGCAGCCGCCTCCTCACAAGGGACACTGAAGCTTTCTTT.

This clonotype was recorded at least ten times. V is TRBV11-2 and J is TRBJ1-4; weak D call: TRBD1 (6 bases). This CDR3 has 13 residues. The germline CDR1 and CDR2 sequences are SGHAT and FQNNGV. Deletions cut 8 bases from V and 7 bases from J, with 14 bases between. CDR3 in DNA: TGTGCCAGCCAACAGGGAAGGCTTGAAAAACTGTTTTTT. This encodes CASQQGRLEKLFF. The entire variable domain, with the rest obtained from reference TRBV11-2 and TRBJ1-4, is as follows: EAGVAQSPRYKIIEKRQSVAFWCNPISGHATLYWYQQILGQGPKLLIQFQNNGVVDDSQLPKDRFSAERLKGVDSTLKIQPAKLEDSAVYLCASQQGRLEKLFFGSGTQLSVL.

This clonotype has more than one count but fewer than ten. The chain joins TRBV28 to TRBJ2-5; 7 bases map to TRBD1. V lost 6 bases, J lost 0 bases, and 10 bases stayed unmatched. This CDR3 has 16 residues. Germline V CDR1 and CDR2: MDHEN, SYDVKM. In nucleotides, the CDR3 is TGTGCCAGCAGACCCGGACAGGACGGAGACCAAGAGACCCAGTACTTC. Amino acid sequence: CASRPGQDGDQETQYF.

The table lists this clonotype with a count of one. This sequence may be a read error, since a much larger clone differs from it by one base. The chain couples TRBV29-1 to TRBJ2-3; unclear D gene. V was cut by 2 bases and J by 1 base, with 4 bases left in between. CDR1 is SQVTM, CDR2 ANQGSEA, per germline. This CDR3 is 12 amino acids long. The CDR3 DNA reads as TGCAGCGTTGAACAGGGCACAGATACGCAGTATTTT. It yields the protein CSVEQGTDTQYF.

This clonotype has a count of ten or more. The chain couples TRBV4-3 to TRBJ2-7, with D possibly called TRBD1 or TRBD2 (5 bases each). V lost 5 bases, J lost 0 bases, and 14 bases lay in between. The CDR3 is 15 residues long. Germline V CDR1 and CDR2: LGHNA, YSLEER. CDR3 in amino acids: CASSAGTLSSYEQYF. The CDR3 DNA reads as TGCGCCAGCAGCGCCGGGACCCTGAGCTCCTACGAGCAGTACTTC.

The J gene is TRBJ2-3, the V gene TRBV5-1; no firm D call. Looked up from germline, CDR1 is SGHRS and CDR2 is YFSETQ. Trimming left V 0 bases short and J 4 bases short, with 15 bases between. The CDR3 consists of 16 residues. The CDR3 sequence: CASSLATKLFADTQYF. Written as DNA, the CDR3 is TGCGCCAGCAGCTTGGCAACTAAATTGTTCGCAGATACGCAGTATTTT.

This clonotype was seen a handful of times. V is TRBV19 and J is TRBJ2-3; D is undetermined. Trimming stripped 4 bases from V and 0 bases from J, with 17 bases between. CDR1 is LNHDA, CDR2 SQIVND, per germline (reference sequence). CDR3 length: 17 amino acids. Here the CDR3 DNA reads TGTGCCAGTAGTAGTCGGCGATCCTCTACTAGCACAGATACGCAGTATTTT. Translated: CASSSRRSSTSTDTQYF.